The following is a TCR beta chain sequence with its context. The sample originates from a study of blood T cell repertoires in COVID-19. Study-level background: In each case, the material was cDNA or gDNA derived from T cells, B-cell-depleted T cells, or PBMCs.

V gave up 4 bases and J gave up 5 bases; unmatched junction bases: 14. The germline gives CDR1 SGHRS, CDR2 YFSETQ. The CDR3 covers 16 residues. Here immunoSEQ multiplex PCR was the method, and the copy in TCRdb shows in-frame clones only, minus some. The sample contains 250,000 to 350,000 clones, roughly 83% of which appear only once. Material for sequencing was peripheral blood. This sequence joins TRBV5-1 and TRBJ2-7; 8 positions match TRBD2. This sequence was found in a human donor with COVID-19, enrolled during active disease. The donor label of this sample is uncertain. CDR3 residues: CASSDPGGTSRHEQYF. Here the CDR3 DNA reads TGCGCCAGCAGCGATCCCGGCGGGACTAGTCGCCACGAGCAGTACTTC.